This T cell receptor beta chain was captured in a study of cytomegalovirus exposure and HLA in healthy donors. Study information: Drawn from HLA-typed donors, about 85 million unique TCRs were held in an early data release. Findings and caveats of the study: When presence/absence was analysed, sequencing depth was taken to be roughly uniform across donors.

With regard to this clone: Its specificity is unknown.

The CDR3 runs 18 residues. Germline V gene lookup returns CDR1 KGHSH and CDR2 LQKENI. When sampled, the donors appeared nominally healthy, though they likely had unrecorded immune exposures. Primers included in the PCR were 60 Vbeta and 13 Jbeta primers. Clones were read by immunoSEQ multiplex PCR, and TCRdb kept only the in-frame ones, dropping some. This sample has approximately 130,000 clones; roughly 79% occur once, and the top ten carry about 0.7%. The J gene is TRBJ2-5, the V gene TRBV18, with a weak D call TRBD1 (6 bases). The assigned J gene may be wrong: the sequence end matches TRBJ2-7 better. The receptor's source is a man aged 18-30 years in good health and CMV-seronegative. Sequencing was performed on PBMCs. The chain's CDR3 is CASSPPRNPWDGTYEQYF. CDR3 nucleotides: TGTGCCAGCTCACCCCCACGTAATCCCTGGGACGGGACATACGAGCAGTACTTC.